A few counts support the clone carrying this T cell receptor beta chain. Its antigen is undetermined. The record originates from a study of beta chain features in type 1 diabetes. General study points: Among patients with Type 1 diabetes, TCRB CDR3s were moderately but significantly shorter in every one of the four CD4+ subsets.

V was pared by 5 bases and J by 8 bases, with 18 bases between. Germline lookup yields CDR1 SQVTM and CDR2 ANQGSEA. This CDR3 region has 14 residues. Expressed TCRB transcripts were sequenced because the isolated RNA had all been reverse transcribed beforehand. The repertoire was sequenced with immunoSEQ multiplex PCR; TCRdb's copy has only in-frame clones and lacks some. The sample has about 340,000 clones, approximately 13% seen once. The clonotype comes from a woman younger than 30 with type 1 diabetes. Sequencing was performed on naive CD4+ T cells from blood. The V and J genes are TRBV29-1 and TRBJ2-2; possible D gene TRBD1, 6 bases. The CDR3 loop is CSVQATGSRGELFF. In nucleotides, the CDR3 is TGCAGCGTTCAAGCCACAGGGTCTCGGGGGGAGCTGTTTTTT.